This TCR beta chain came from a study of long-term antiretroviral therapy in people with HIV. Germline-derived CDR1 and CDR2 are LNHDA and SQIVND (reference sequence). This CDR3 is 15 amino acids long. V was clipped by 5 bases and J by 3 bases; unmatched bases: 7. Every single participant having HIV got treatment inside the United States. Comments on this clone: The antigen is undetermined.

The study, taken as a whole, reports: Spans of CDR3 length were tighter for HIV repertoires than for controls. Pre-ART clonal expansions dominated every time point's repertoire.

It was version v3.0 of the immunoSEQ assay that was run at survey level. Sequencing had a target that covered roughly 40,000-50,000 T-cell genomes per sample. Profiled with immunoSEQ multiplex PCR; TCRdb holds only in-frame clones, not every one. The data hold about 35,000 clones, with 70% to 90% observed a single time. The rearrangement joins TRBV19 to TRBJ2-7, with TRBD2 identical over 10 bases. This clonotype was sampled from a man aged 18 to 30 with HIV. Sequencing was performed on unsorted PBMCs, taken 2.2 years after starting antiretroviral therapy. CDR3 DNA sequence: TGTGCCAGTAGTCCCGGGACTAGCGAGGACTACGAGCAGTACTTC. Its protein is CASSPGTSEDYEQYF.